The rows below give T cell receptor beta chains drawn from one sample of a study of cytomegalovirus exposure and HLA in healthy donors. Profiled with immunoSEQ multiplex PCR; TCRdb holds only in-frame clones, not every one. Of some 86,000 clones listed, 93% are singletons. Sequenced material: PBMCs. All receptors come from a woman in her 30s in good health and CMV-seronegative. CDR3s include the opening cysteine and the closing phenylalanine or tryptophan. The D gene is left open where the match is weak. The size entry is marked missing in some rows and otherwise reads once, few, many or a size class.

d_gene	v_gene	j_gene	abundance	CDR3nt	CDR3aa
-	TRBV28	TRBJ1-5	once	TGTGCCAGTTTGCGACAGCTCAATCAGCCCCAGCATTTT	CASLRQLNQPQHF
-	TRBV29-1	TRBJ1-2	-	TGCAGCGTTAGTAAGGGGGGGGACGGACACTATGGCTACACCTTC	CSVSKGGDGHYGYTF
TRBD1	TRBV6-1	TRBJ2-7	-	TGTGCCAGCAGTGGTAGACAGGGGAAGGGCATAGCACGAGAGCAGTACTTC	CASSGRQGKGIAREQYF
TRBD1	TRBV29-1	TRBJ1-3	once	TGCAGCGTTGAACTCCTACACAGGGGGCCTCGATCGTCGGGAAACACCATATATTTT	CSVELLHRGPRSSGNTIYF
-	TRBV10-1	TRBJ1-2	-	TGCGCCAGCTCCCCGAGGAGGGCGAACTATGGCTACACCTTC	CASSPRRANYGYTF
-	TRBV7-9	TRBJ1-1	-	TGTGCCAGCAGCTTAGTGTTCGGGGGGAACACTGAAGCTTTCTTT	CASSLVFGGNTEAFF
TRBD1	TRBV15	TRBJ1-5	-	TGTGCCACCAGCAGGACAGGGACTTATAGCAATCAGCCCCAGCATTTT	CATSRTGTYSNQPQHF
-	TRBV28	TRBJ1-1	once	TGTGCCACCGAATCAGGTTTGACTGAAGCTTTCTTT	CATESGLTEAFF
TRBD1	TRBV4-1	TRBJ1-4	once	TGCGCCAGCAGCCGACGACAGGGGGCCTATCAGGGTTTTAATGAAAAACTGTTTTTT	CASSRRQGAYQGFNEKLFF
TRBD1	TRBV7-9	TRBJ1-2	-	TGTGCCAGCAGCTTAGCATCCCCAGGGGGCCATGGCTACACCTTC	CASSLASPGGHGYTF
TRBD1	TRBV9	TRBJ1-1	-	TGTGCCAGCAGTCCAAACAGGGGGGGGACTGAAGCTTTCTTT	CASSPNRGGTEAFF
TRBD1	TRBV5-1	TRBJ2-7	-	TGCGCCAGCAGCCGGCGACAGGGCTCCTACGAGCAGTACTTC	CASSRRQGSYEQYF
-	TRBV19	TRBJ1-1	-	TGTGCCAGCCGCCGTCAGGGCGGGGGGGTGGTGGACACTGAAGCTTTCTTT	CASRRQGGGVVDTEAFF
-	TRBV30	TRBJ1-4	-	TGTGCCTCCACTACAGGATCTAATGAAAAACTGTTTTTT	CASTTGSNEKLFF
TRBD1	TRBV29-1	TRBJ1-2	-	TGCAGCGTTGATGGGACAGCCACCTATGGCTACACCTTC	CSVDGTATYGYTF
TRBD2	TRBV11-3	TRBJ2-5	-	TGTGCCAGCAGCTTTAGCGGGGGGACCCAAGAGACCCAGTACTTC	CASSFSGGTQETQYF
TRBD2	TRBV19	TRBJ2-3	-	TGTGCCAGTAGTATAAAAACTAGCGGGGGACCTAGCACAGATACGCAGTATTTT	CASSIKTSGGPSTDTQYF
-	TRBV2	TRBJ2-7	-	TGTGCCAGCGGGCCGTCATCCTACGAGCAGTACTTC	CASGPSSYEQYF
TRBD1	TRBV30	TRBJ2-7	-	TGTGCCTGGGACAGGGGGTTACCAGACTACGAGCAGTACTTC	CAWDRGLPDYEQYF
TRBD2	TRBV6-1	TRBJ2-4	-	TGTGCCAGCAGTGAAAGGAGTAGCGGGGGGTTTTCGTCAAACATTCAGTACTTC	CASSERSSGGFSSNIQYF
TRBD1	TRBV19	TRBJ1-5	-	TGTGCCAGTACCACCGGGACAGTGTCCGGTCAGCCCCAGCATTTT	CASTTGTVSGQPQHF